The next 30 T cell receptor beta chains were all read from a single sample in a study of cytomegalovirus exposure and HLA in healthy donors. PCR employed 60 Vbeta and 13 Jbeta primers. Profiling relied on immunoSEQ multiplex PCR, and the TCRdb table lists in-frame clones only, not all of them. The sample holds some 130,000 clones; around 75% are singletons and the top ten take around 3%. The specimen was PBMCs. These receptors were taken from a man in his forties or fifties in good health and CMV-seronegative.

The gene calls are TRBV29-1 and TRBJ1-2; D is unresolved. V dropped 1 base and J dropped 13 bases, with 13 bases sitting between them. Germline lookup yields CDR1 SQVTM and CDR2 ANQGSEA. CDR3 length: 11 amino acids. The CDR3 loop is CSVEVEQFGTF. CDR3 sequence (DNA): TGCAGCGTTGAAGTGGAACAGTTCGGCACCTTC. The full variable domain, with the rest looked up from reference TRBV29-1 and TRBJ1-2, is SAVISQKPSRDICQRGTSLTIQCQVDSQVTMMFWYRQQPGQSLTLIATANQGSEATYESGFVIDKFPISRPNLTFSTLTVSNMSPEDSSIYLCSVEVEQFGTFGSGTRLTVV.

In nucleotides, the CDR3 is TGCGCCAGCAGCTCAAATTTGGGCCAGCCCCAGCATTTT. It is translated as CASSSNLGQPQHF. J is TRBJ1-5 and V is TRBV10-1, with no clear D. Trimming left V 6 bases short and J 7 bases short, with 13 bases between. CDR3 length: 13 residues. The germline V gene has CDR1 WNHNN and CDR2 SYGVQD (reference sequence).

The genes are TRBV7-9 and TRBJ1-6; a weak D match, TRBD1 (6 bases). Trimming took off 4 bases at V and 5 bases at J, with 15 bases between the two ends. Germline V gene lookup returns CDR1 SEHNR and CDR2 FQNEAQ (reference sequence). CDR3 length equals 16 residues. The CDR3 protein is CASSSPGSGDNSPLHF. For the CDR3, the DNA is TGTGCCAGCAGCTCCCCGGGGTCAGGGGATAATTCACCCCTCCACTTT. Based on the CDR3 plus reference TRBV7-9 and TRBJ1-6, the full variable domain is DTGVSQNPRHKITKRGQNVTFRCDPISEHNRLYWYRQTLGQGPEFLTYFQNEAQLEKSRLLSDRFSAERPKGSFSTLEIQRTEQGDSAMYLCASSSPGSGDNSPLHFGNGTRLTVT.

This clone occurred a few times. The chain recombines TRBV6-1 with TRBJ2-7, with TRBD1 matching 7 bases. Looked up from germline, CDR1 is MNHNS and CDR2 is SASEGT. This CDR3 is 15 amino acids long. The trim removed 0 bases at V and 4 bases at J, leaving 6 bases unmatched. The CDR3 is CASSEATGVQYEQYF. The CDR3 DNA reads TGTGCCAGCAGTGAAGCTACAGGGGTCCAATACGAGCAGTACTTC.

The gene calls are TRBV30 and TRBJ1-4; D may be TRBD1 (5 bases). Per germline, CDR1 GTSNPN and CDR2 SVGIG (reference sequence). Trimming stripped 3 bases from V and 0 bases from J, with 11 bases between. This CDR3 spans 15 amino acids. CDR3 sequence (DNA): TGTGCCTGGAGGAAGGGGACTTCAACTAATGAAAAACTGTTTTTT. This gives the protein CAWRKGTSTNEKLFF. The complete variable domain, with remaining parts taken from reference TRBV30 and TRBJ1-4, reads SQTIHQWPATLVQPVGSPLSLECTVEGTSNPNLYWYRQAAGRGLQLLFYSVGIGQISSEVPQNLSASRPQDRQFILSSKKLLLSDSGFYLCAWRKGTSTNEKLFFGSGTQLSVL.

This chain connects TRBV5-1 to TRBJ2-1, with 11 bases identical to TRBD1. The CDR3 sequence is 15 residues long. V lost 3 bases, J lost 5 bases, and 4 bases stayed unmatched. Germline CDR1 is SGHRS and CDR2 is YFSETQ. CDR3 bases: TGCGCCAGCAGCTACTCGGGACAGGGGGACAATGAGCAGTTCTTC. Its protein product is CASSYSGQGDNEQFF. The complete variable domain, with remaining parts taken from reference TRBV5-1 and TRBJ2-1, reads KAGVTQTPRYLIKTRGQQVTLSCSPISGHRSVSWYQQTPGQGLQFLFEYFSETQRNKGNFPGRFSGRQFSNSRSEMNVSTLELGDSALYLCASSYSGQGDNEQFFGPGTRLTVL.

This chain joins TRBV7-9 and TRBJ1-2, with D unresolved. The CDR3 covers 16 residues. Trimming stripped 1 base from V and 3 bases from J, with 15 bases between. Germline V CDR1 and CDR2: SEHNR, FQNEAQ (reference sequence). CDR3 region: CASSLDSTAGYYGYTF. DNA for the CDR3: TGTGCCAGCAGCTTAGACTCCACAGCGGGGTACTATGGCTACACCTTC.

This clone was found a few times. The genes are TRBV25-1 and TRBJ2-5; 7 bases match TRBD2. Looked up from germline, CDR1 is MGHDK and CDR2 is SYGVNS. V trimming: 4 bases; J trimming: 7 bases; junction bases outside the gene matches: 9. CDR3 length equals 14 residues. The CDR3 region is CASSAGTTGGTQYF. DNA of the CDR3: TGTGCCAGCAGTGCGGGGACTACTGGCGGGACCCAGTACTTC. The full variable domain, with the rest looked up from reference TRBV25-1 and TRBJ2-5, is EADIYQTPRYLVIGTGKKITLECSQTMGHDKMYWYQQDPGMELHLIHYSYGVNSTEKGDLSSESTVSRIRTEHFPLTLESARPSHTSQYLCASSAGTTGGTQYFGPGTRLLVL.

This clone was counted a few times. V gene TRBV19 combines with J gene TRBJ1-2, with D possibly matching TRBD1 (6 bases). Trimming stripped 4 bases from V and 0 bases from J, with 12 bases between. There are 15 residues in the CDR3. Germline CDR1 is LNHDA and CDR2 is SQIVND (reference sequence). The CDR3 spells CASSTEGTTNYGYTF. In nucleotides, the CDR3 is TGTGCCAGTAGTACTGAAGGGACAACTAACTATGGCTACACCTTC.

CDR3 amino acids: CASSAVAPLYTGELFF. CDR3 DNA sequence: TGTGCCAGCAGCGCCGTAGCGCCTCTGTACACCGGGGAGCTGTTTTTT. The chain joins TRBV9 to TRBJ2-2; D is perhaps TRBD2 (5 bases). Germline-derived CDR1 and CDR2 are SGDLS and YYNGEE. The CDR3 runs to 16 residues. Trimming shortened V by 3 bases and J by 3 bases, and 15 bases separated the two germline ends. The full variable domain, rest sourced from reference TRBV9 and TRBJ2-2, is DSGVTQTPKHLITATGQRVTLRCSPRSGDLSVYWYQQSLDQGLQFLIQYYNGEERAKGNILERFSAQQFPDLHSELNLSSLELGDSALYFCASSAVAPLYTGELFFGEGSRLTVL.

The chain employs TRBV15 and TRBJ2-7, with D possibly matching TRBD1 (5 bases). The CDR3 totals 14 residues. Between the trimmed V and J ends, which lost 8 bases and 1 base, there was a span of 15 bases. Germline CDR1 LNHNV, CDR2 YYDKDF (reference sequence). In DNA form, the CDR3 reads TGTGCCACCCGTAGTGACAGTGCGTCCTACGAGCAGTACTTC. Translation gives CATRSDSASYEQYF.

The gene calls are TRBV9 and TRBJ2-3; TRBD1 is a possible D gene (5 bases). The CDR3 is made up of 13 amino acids. The ends were cut back, 4 bases at V and 4 bases at J, with 10 bases in the middle. Per germline, CDR1 SGDLS and CDR2 YYNGEE. CDR3 sequence: CASSPPGPDTQYF. The CDR3 region has the DNA TGTGCCAGCAGCCCCCCAGGGCCAGATACGCAGTATTTT.

The chain links TRBV5-6 to TRBJ2-7; D ambiguous. V was cut by 3 bases and J by 4 bases, with 5 bases left in between. The CDR3 totals 11 residues. The germline CDR1 and CDR2 sequences are SGHDT and YYEEEE. CDR3 amino acids: CASSSEYEQYF. The CDR3 bases are TGTGCCAGCAGCTCAGAATACGAGCAGTACTTC. The whole variable domain, filled in from reference TRBV5-6 and TRBJ2-7, reads DAGVTQSPTHLIKTRGQQVTLRCSPKSGHDTVSWYQQALGQGPQFIFQYYEEEERQRGNFPDRFSGHQFPNYSSELNVNALLLGDSALYLCASSSEYEQYFGPGTRLTVT.

This clone was observed a few times. The J gene is TRBJ2-7, the V gene TRBV5-6; 8 bases fit TRBD2. The CDR3 has 16 amino acids. After removal of 5 bases from V and 0 bases from J, the junction contained 10 bases not matched to a gene. Germline V gives CDR1 SGHDT, CDR2 YYEEEE. CDR3 protein: CASSSIAGWSSYEQYF. The CDR3 coding sequence is TGTGCCAGCAGTTCCATAGCGGGGTGGAGCTCCTACGAGCAGTACTTC.

This clone was detected once. The CDR3 loop is CASSLRLAGGTDTQYF. In DNA form, the CDR3 reads TGTGCCAGCAGCTTACGACTAGCGGGGGGCACAGATACGCAGTATTTT. The chain joins TRBV7-2 to TRBJ2-3; 12 bases are a match to TRBD2. With V trimmed by 2 bases and J by 1 base, 1 base remained unmatched. The germline gives CDR1 SGHTA, CDR2 FQGNSA. The CDR3 is made up of 16 amino acids.

The chain has TRBV4-2 and TRBJ2-7; 8 positions match TRBD1. V shed 1 base and J 1 base; nucleotides not matched to a gene: 9. The CDR3 has 17 residues. The V gene's germline CDR1 is LGHNA and CDR2 YNFKEQ. The CDR3 DNA reads TGTGCCAGCAGCCAAGTTAAATCCGGGACAGGTTCCTACGAGCAGTACTTC. This translates into CASSQVKSGTGSYEQYF.

This clone was recorded once. The gene calls are TRBV7-2 and TRBJ2-5; TRBD2 aligns across 12 bases. The CDR3 has 15 residues. CDR1 and CDR2 from the germline V gene are SGHTA and FQGNSA. Trimming at V came to 2 bases and at J to 2 bases, leaving 0 bases not matched to a gene. In DNA, the CDR3 is TGTGCCAGCAGCTTACTAGCGGGGGGGCAAGAGACCCAGTACTTC. Encoded protein: CASSLLAGGQETQYF.

The V and J genes are TRBV9 and TRBJ2-7, with 8 bases lining up with TRBD2. Germline lookup yields CDR1 SGDLS and CDR2 YYNGEE. CDR3 length: 14 residues. The trim removed 0 bases at V and 6 bases at J, leaving 5 bases unmatched. This CDR3 reads CASSVEIGGGEQYF. CDR3 bases: TGTGCCAGCAGCGTAGAGATCGGGGGGGGCGAGCAGTACTTC.

The chain recombines TRBV5-4 with TRBJ1-1; the match to TRBD1 covers 7 bases. The trim removed 4 bases at V and 4 bases at J, leaving 10 bases unmatched. There are 15 residues in the CDR3. Germline CDR1 and CDR2: SGHNT and YYREEE (reference sequence). CDR3 sequence reads: CASSRPTGAGTEAFF. CDR3 bases: TGTGCCAGCAGCCGCCCCACAGGGGCGGGCACTGAAGCTTTCTTT.

The rearrangement links TRBV19 to TRBJ1-5; TRBD1 matches 7 bases. The CDR3 is made up of 15 amino acids. Unmatched junction bases numbered 7, after V lost 3 bases and J lost 5 bases. CDR1 LNHDA and CDR2 SQIVND come from the germline V gene (reference sequence). Here the CDR3 reads CASSIRDRADQPQHF. CDR3 nucleotides: TGTGCCAGTAGTATCCGAGACAGGGCCGATCAGCCCCAGCATTTT.

The chain is built from TRBV28 and TRBJ1-5; 7 nucleotides match TRBD1. This CDR3 is built from 12 residues. J lost 6 bases, V lost 9 bases, and 5 bases had no gene match. Germline-derived CDR1 and CDR2 are MDHEN and SYDVKM. CDR3 in amino acids: CASVTGSQPQHF. The CDR3 nucleotides are TGTGCCAGTGTGACAGGGTCTCAGCCCCAGCATTTT. Filled out from reference TRBV28 and TRBJ1-5, the complete variable domain reads DVKVTQSSRYLVKRTGEKVFLECVQDMDHENMFWYRQDPGLGLRLIYFSYDVKMKEKGDIPEGYSVSREKKERFSLILESASTNQTSMYLCASVTGSQPQHFGDGTRLSIL.

This clone was detected a few times. The chain recombines TRBV4-1 with TRBJ1-5; D is perhaps TRBD1 (6 bases). This CDR3 is 15 amino acids long. Deletions cut 1 base from V and 6 bases from J, with 13 bases between. Germline CDR1 is MGHRA and CDR2 is YSYEKL. CDR3 amino acids: CASSQAGVWGQPQHF. The DNA of the CDR3 is TGCGCCAGCAGCCAAGCAGGGGTTTGGGGTCAGCCCCAGCATTTT.

The J gene is TRBJ2-7, the V gene TRBV30; D might be TRBD2 (5 bases). The CDR3 covers 11 residues. Per the germline V gene, CDR1 is GTSNPN and CDR2 is SVGIG (reference sequence). V was pared by 5 bases and J by 4 bases, with 9 bases between. CDR3 nucleotides: TGTGCCTGGGCCCTAGCATACGAGCAGTACTTC. It translates to CAWALAYEQYF.

The V call is TRBV7-9, the J call TRBJ2-4; 8 bases are a match to TRBD1. From germline, CDR1 is SEHNR and CDR2 FQNEAQ (reference sequence). Germline trimming cut 5 bases from V and 1 base from J; bases unmatched to any gene: 1. CDR3 size: 14 residues. CDR3 bases: TGTGCCAGCAGCCGGACAGGGGCCAAAAACATTCAGTACTTC. Translation gives CASSRTGAKNIQYF.

This clone has more than one count but fewer than ten. This CDR3 is CASSFWGAQQYF. The CDR3 region has the DNA TGCGCCAGCAGCTTTTGGGGCGCGCAGCAGTACTTC. The chain combines TRBV5-1 with TRBJ2-7, with D perhaps TRBD1 (5 bases). Trimming left V 2 bases short and J 8 bases short, with 11 bases between. Germline-derived CDR1 and CDR2 are SGHRS and YFSETQ. The CDR3 sequence is 12 residues long.

V usage is TRBV12-5 and J usage is TRBJ1-5, with 7 positions matching TRBD1. The CDR3 has 14 residues. In germline, CDR1 is LGHNT, CDR2 FRNRAP. V lost 3 bases and J lost 3; bases outside the gene matches: 2. The CDR3 DNA sequence: TGTGCTAGTGGTTTAGGGGGCTTCAATCAGCCCCAGCATTTT. It yields the protein CASGLGGFNQPQHF.

This chain joins TRBV5-4 and TRBJ2-2, with TRBD2 matching 13 bases. V lost 4 bases and J lost 13; bases outside the gene matches: 16. Germline CDR1 is SGHNT and CDR2 is YYREEE (reference sequence). The CDR3 is 17 amino acids. The DNA of the CDR3 is TGTGCCAGCAGCGATCGGACTAGCGGGAGTAAGGGGAGTGGGCTGTTTTTT. Residues: CASSDRTSGSKGSGLFF.

The CDR3 sequence: CASSWGDQRVSYEQYF. The CDR3 bases are TGTGCCAGCAGTTGGGGAGATCAGAGGGTTTCCTACGAGCAGTACTTC. V and J are TRBV27 and TRBJ2-7; D is possibly TRBD2 (5 bases). The germline V gene encodes CDR1 MNHEY and CDR2 SMNVEV (reference sequence). V was trimmed by 4 bases and J by 1 base, leaving 17 bases between them. CDR3 length: 16 amino acids.

The rearrangement uses TRBV4-1 and TRBJ2-3; D call uncertain. Trimming shortened V by 1 base and J by 0 bases, and 11 bases separated the two germline ends. The CDR3 runs 16 residues. Germline CDR1 MGHRA, CDR2 YSYEKL. CDR3: CASSQGNTGSTDTQYF. CDR3 sequence (DNA): TGCGCCAGCAGCCAAGGGAATACCGGGAGCACAGATACGCAGTATTTT.

This clone has just one count. The germline gene is not matched at one end of the junction; a read error may be the cause. J is TRBJ1-4 and V is TRBV29-1; D gene unclear. Germline assignment: CDR1 SQVTM and CDR2 ANQGSEA. The CDR3 length is 12 residues. The CDR3 nucleotides read TGCAGCGCTGAATATCTTTCGGAAAAACTGTTTTTT. Protein product: CSAEYLSEKLFF.